A selection of T cell receptor beta chains follows, all from one sample in a study of Ad26.COV2.S vaccination and SARS-CoV-2 variants. This table comes from immunoSEQ multiplex PCR, and its TCRdb copy is limited to in-frame clones, with some not included. This sample has 200,000 to 300,000 clones, with around 89% found just once. The sequences come from peripheral blood, collected in a trial of Ad26.COV2.S vaccine versus placebo. These receptor sequences come from a person between 18 and 65 years old who received the Ad26.COV2.S COVID-19 vaccine or a placebo. CDR3s include the opening cysteine and the closing phenylalanine or tryptophan. A D gene is named only where the DNA matches it firmly. Expanded clones are given a class, and other clones once, few, many or no size at all.

j_call,d_call,v_call,clone_size,cdr3_nt,cdr3_aa
TRBJ1-1,.,TRBV7-9,.,TGTGCCAGCAGCTGGCAGTGGGACATGAACACTGAAGCTTTCTTT,CASSWQWDMNTEAFF
TRBJ1-4,.,TRBV28,.,TGTGCCAGCAGGACCGGGAGCCCTAATGAAAAACTGTTTTTT,CASRTGSPNEKLFF
TRBJ1-1,.,TRBV7-8,.,TGTGCCAGCAGCTTATCCCGAATACTACGAAACACTGAAGCTTTCTTT,CASSLSRILRNTEAFF
TRBJ1-2,.,TRBV5-6,few,TGTGCCAGCAGTTCACAGGGAGCGGGGACAGGCTACACCTTC,CASSSQGAGTGYTF
TRBJ2-7,TRBD1,TRBV7-8,.,TGTGCCAGCAGCCAAGGACAGGACCAGTACTTC,CASSQGQDQYF
TRBJ1-1,.,TRBV5-6,once,TGTGCCAGCAGCTTGGGTGGGACCGTGAACACTGAAGCTTTCTTT,CASSLGGTVNTEAFF
TRBJ2-7,.,TRBV7-9,.,TGTGCCAGCAGCTTTCCAAATTCCGAGCAGTACTTC,CASSFPNSEQYF
TRBJ2-7,TRBD1,TRBV3-1/TRBV3-2,.,TGTGCCAGCAGCCCCGGGACAGTCTCCGAGCAGTACTTC,CASSPGTVSEQYF
TRBJ2-7,TRBD1,TRBV7-6,.,TGTGCCAGCAGCGAGGGACAGGGGGCGGGGTACGAGCAGTACTTC,CASSEGQGAGYEQYF
TRBJ2-3,.,TRBV4-1,.,TGCGCCAGCAGCCAGCCGGGGGTAAGGTCGGATACGCAGTATTTT,CASSQPGVRSDTQYF
TRBJ2-1,.,TRBV10-1,.,TGCGCCAGCAGTGCAGGGGTTGAGCAGTTCTTC,CASSAGVEQFF
TRBJ1-2,TRBD1,TRBV6-6,.,TGTGCCAGCAGTTACACAGGGGATAGCTACACCTTC,CASSYTGDSYTF
TRBJ1-3,TRBD1,TRBV15,once,TGTGCCACCAGCAGAGATTACAGCCCCCTGGACAGGGGGAGAGACTCTGGAAACACCATATATTTT,CATSRDYSPLDRGRDSGNTIYF
TRBJ1-2,.,TRBV2,.,TGTGCCAGCAGTGAGAGGCGAGACACAGCGAATGGCTACACCTTC,CASSERRDTANGYTF
TRBJ2-7,.,TRBV5-1,once,TGCGCCAGCAGGGGGACGGGGGGCGGGTCCTACGAGCAGTACTTC,CASRGTGGGSYEQYF
TRBJ2-6,.,TRBV6-5,once,TGTGCCAGCGAGCCCGGAACTGGGGCCAACGTCCTGACTTTC,CASEPGTGANVLTF
TRBJ2-1,.,TRBV6-1,once,TGTGCCAGCAGTGAAGACTACAATGAGCAGTTCTTC,CASSEDYNEQFF
TRBJ1-2,.,TRBV9,.,TGTGCCAGCAGCGTAGCCTCGACAGGTCTCTATGGCTACACCTTC,CASSVASTGLYGYTF
TRBJ1-5,TRBD1,TRBV2,once,TGTGCCAGCACCCAATACCCAGACAGGGGGAAATGGAATAGCAATCAGCCCCAGCATTTT,CASTQYPDRGKWNSNQPQHF
TRBJ1-2,.,TRBV18,.,TGTGCCAGCTCACCACGGCAGGGGAGTAACTATGGCTACACCTTC,CASSPRQGSNYGYTF
TRBJ2-3,.,TRBV7-2,.,TGTGCCAGCAGCTTATCCCCCTCCACGACAGATACGCAGTATTTT,CASSLSPSTTDTQYF
TRBJ1-3,.,TRBV10-3,.,TGTGCCATCAGTGAGTCTGTGGGCGTTGGAAACACCATATATTTT,CAISESVGVGNTIYF
TRBJ2-3,TRBD1,TRBV6-1,.,TGTGCCAGCAGTGATCGGACAGGGTACACAGATACGCAGTATTTT,CASSDRTGYTDTQYF
TRBJ2-1,.,TRBV7-9,.,TGTGCCAGCAGCTTAAATTGGGCAGGCCGCTCCTACAATGAGCAGTTCTTC,CASSLNWAGRSYNEQFF
TRBJ2-5,TRBD2,TRBV7-9,.,TGTGCCAGCAGCCAGCCCGGACTAGCGGGAGGCCCTGGGGAGACCCAGTACTTC,CASSQPGLAGGPGETQYF
TRBJ1-3,.,TRBV6-5,.,TGTGCCAGCAGTTCGGGCTCCTCGGCTGGAAACACCATATATTTT,CASSSGSSAGNTIYF
TRBJ1-2,.,TRBV6-5,.,TGTGCCAGCAGTTACCGCGGCAGTGGACGTACTTATGGCTACACCTTC,CASSYRGSGRTYGYTF
TRBJ2-2,.,TRBV19,.,TGTGCCAGTAGTATGCGGTTTTTAATCATCGGGGAGCTGTTTTTT,CASSMRFLIIGELFF
TRBJ2-5,.,TRBV11-3,.,TGTGCCAGCAGCTTCTTCGAAGGAGGGGCCCAGTACTTC,CASSFFEGGAQYF
TRBJ1-6,TRBD1,TRBV6-6,.,TGTGCCAGCAGTTCGGGACAGGGGGGCAATAATTCACCCCTCCACTTT,CASSSGQGGNNSPLHF
TRBJ2-1,.,TRBV2,once,TGTGCCAGCAGTGAGAGTCAGGGAACTTGGGGGCAGTTCTTC,CASSESQGTWGQFF
TRBJ2-2,TRBD1,TRBV7-2,.,TGTGCCAGCAGCGCCCAGGGGGCGAGAGGAACCGGGGAGCTGTTTTTT,CASSAQGARGTGELFF
TRBJ2-1,.,TRBV28,.,TGTGCCAGCCGGTCTTACAATGAGCAGTTCTTC,CASRSYNEQFF
TRBJ1-1,TRBD1,TRBV5-1,.,TGCGCCAGCAGCTGGGGCCTGACAGGGGCCTTCCCCGAAGCTTTCTTT,CASSWGLTGAFPEAFF
TRBJ2-2,.,TRBV18,.,TGTGCCAGCTCACCGTCACAGGGGAACACCGGGGAGCTGTTTTTT,CASSPSQGNTGELFF
TRBJ2-5,TRBD1,TRBV10-2,once,TGCGCCAGCAGTGTTCGACAGGGGGCTTCAGAGACCCAGTACTTC,CASSVRQGASETQYF
TRBJ2-7,.,TRBV12-3/TRBV12-4,.,TGTGCCAGCAGTTGGGGAAGTTCCTACGAGCAGTACTTC,CASSWGSSYEQYF
TRBJ2-5,.,TRBV24-1,once,TGTGCCACCAGTGATTTCCCCACCGACAGGTCCCAAGGGGCCCAGTACTTC,CATSDFPTDRSQGAQYF
TRBJ2-7,TRBD2,TRBV5-4,.,TGTGCCAGCAGCCCGGGGGGGCGAAGCTCCTACGAGCAGTACTTC,CASSPGGRSSYEQYF
TRBJ2-1,.,TRBV7-3,.,TGTGCCAGCAGCGGCCTACTAACCTCCTACAATGAGCAGTTCTTC,CASSGLLTSYNEQFF
TRBJ2-2,.,TRBV28,once,TGTGCCAGCAGGACGGGACACAACACCGGGGAGCTGTTTTTT,CASRTGHNTGELFF
TRBJ2-7,.,TRBV25-1,once,TGTGCCAGCAGTGAATCCGGGGGTCTCTTCTACGAGCAGTACTTC,CASSESGGLFYEQYF
TRBJ2-2,.,TRBV3-1/TRBV3-2,.,TGTGCCAGCAGCCAATTCGGGGAGGCCGGGGAGCTGTTTTTT,CASSQFGEAGELFF
TRBJ2-7,.,TRBV18,.,TGTGCCAGCTCACCAGCAGGACAGAGCTCCTACGAGCAGTACTTC,CASSPAGQSSYEQYF
TRBJ2-3,TRBD1,TRBV6-6,.,TGTGCCAGCAGTTTCCCCAGGGGGCGCGGGACAGATACGCAGTATTTT,CASSFPRGRGTDTQYF
TRBJ1-2,.,TRBV7-2,.,TGTGCCAGCAGCCCAACAACTAACTATGGCTACACCTTC,CASSPTTNYGYTF
TRBJ2-2,TRBD1,TRBV9,.,TGTGCCAGCAGCGCGAGGACAGGGGGGTACACCGGGGAGCTGTTTTTT,CASSARTGGYTGELFF
TRBJ1-1,.,TRBV23-1,once,TGCGCCAGCAGTCAATTGGATCCAATGTGGGAGGCGCTGAGGGGGGTGAACACTGAAGCTTTCTTT,CASSQLDPMWEALRGVNTEAFF
TRBJ2-4,TRBD2,TRBV5-4,.,TGTGCCAGCAGCTTGGGTCGGGGGGTGGCTCAAAACATTCAGTACTTC,CASSLGRGVAQNIQYF
TRBJ2-1,TRBD2,TRBV4-3,.,TGCGCCAGCAGCCAAGATCCGACTAGCGGCTCCTACAATGAGCAGTTCTTC,CASSQDPTSGSYNEQFF
TRBJ2-2,.,TRBV6-5,.,TGTGCCAGCAGCCGCAGTTGGGACACCGGGGAGCTGTTTTTT,CASSRSWDTGELFF
TRBJ1-2,TRBD1,TRBV6-5,.,TGTGCCAGCAGTACAACCGGGACAGGGGGCTATGGCTACACCTTC,CASSTTGTGGYGYTF
TRBJ1-2,TRBD1,TRBV27,.,TGTGCCAGCAGTTTATGGGACAGGGGCTATGGCTACACCTTC,CASSLWDRGYGYTF
TRBJ1-2,TRBD1,TRBV7-2,.,TGTGCCAGCAGCTCCTTGGACAGGTCGGAAGGCTACACCTTC,CASSSLDRSEGYTF
TRBJ1-4,.,TRBV7-9,.,TGTGCCAGCAGCTTAGGACGGGGAGCTAATGAAAAACTGTTTTTT,CASSLGRGANEKLFF
TRBJ2-3,TRBD2,TRBV3-1/TRBV3-2,.,TGTGCCAGCAGCCCCGGGACTAGCGGTGCAGATACGCAGTATTTT,CASSPGTSGADTQYF
TRBJ1-6,TRBD1,TRBV27,.,TGTGCCAGCAGACCCGGGACAGGGTTTTATTCACCCCTCCACTTT,CASRPGTGFYSPLHF
TRBJ2-7,.,TRBV6-6,once,TGTGCCAGCAGACCACCCCGGGACGGTGGTTCCTACGAGCAGTACTTC,CASRPPRDGGSYEQYF